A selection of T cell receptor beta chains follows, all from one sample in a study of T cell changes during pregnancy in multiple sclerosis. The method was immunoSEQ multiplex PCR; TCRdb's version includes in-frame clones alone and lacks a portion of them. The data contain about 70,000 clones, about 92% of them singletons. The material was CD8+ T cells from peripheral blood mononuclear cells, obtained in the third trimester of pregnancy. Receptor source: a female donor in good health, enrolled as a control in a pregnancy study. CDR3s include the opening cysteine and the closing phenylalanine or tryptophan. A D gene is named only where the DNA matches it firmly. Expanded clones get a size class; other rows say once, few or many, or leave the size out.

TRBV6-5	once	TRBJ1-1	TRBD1	TGTGCCAGCAGTCCTCGACAGGGATCGAACACTGAAGCTTTCTTT	CASSPRQGSNTEAFF
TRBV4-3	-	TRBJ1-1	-	TGCGCCAGCAGCCAAGACTATGGGGGAGGCGGTTGGGGAACTGAAGCTTTCTTT	CASSQDYGGGGWGTEAFF
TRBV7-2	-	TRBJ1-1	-	TGTGCCAGCAGCCAAGGGGAAACGAACACTGAAGCTTTCTTT	CASSQGETNTEAFF
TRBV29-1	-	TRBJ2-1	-	TGCAGCGCAAAATTCCGGACTGTTACCTACAATGAGCAGTTCTTC	CSAKFRTVTYNEQFF
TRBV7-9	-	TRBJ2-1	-	TGTGCCAGCAGCTCGGGATTCGATGAGCAGTTCTTC	CASSSGFDEQFF
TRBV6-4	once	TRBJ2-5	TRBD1	TGTGCCAGAGGACAGGGGGTGGAGACCCAGTACTTC	CARGQGVETQYF
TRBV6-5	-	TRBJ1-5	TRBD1	TGTGCCAGCAGTTTGGACAGGGATAATCAGCCCCAGCATTTT	CASSLDRDNQPQHF
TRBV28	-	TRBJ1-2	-	TGTGCCAGCAGCTCCCCTGCGGGGGACTATGGCTACACCTTC	CASSSPAGDYGYTF
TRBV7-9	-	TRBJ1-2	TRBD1	TGTGCCAGCAGCAAACTAACAGGGGGGATGAGCTATGGCTACACCTTC	CASSKLTGGMSYGYTF
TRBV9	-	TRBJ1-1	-	TGTGCCAGCAGCGAGGGAGGGGACACTGAAGCTTTCTTT	CASSEGGDTEAFF
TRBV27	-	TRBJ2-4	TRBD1	TGTGCCAGCAGTTTATCGGGACAGAAAAACATTCAGTACTTC	CASSLSGQKNIQYF
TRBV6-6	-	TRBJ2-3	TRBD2	TGTGCCAGCAGTTACTCGGCGGGGGGGCCTACAGATACGCAGTATTTT	CASSYSAGGPTDTQYF
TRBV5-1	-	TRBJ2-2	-	TGCGCCAGCAGGATAGGGGCCGGGGGGGAGCTGTTTTTT	CASRIGAGGELFF
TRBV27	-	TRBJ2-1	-	TGTGCCAGCAGTATTACCGGGACATTGGTCTACAATGAGCAGTTCTTC	CASSITGTLVYNEQFF
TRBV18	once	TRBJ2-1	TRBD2	TGTGCCAGCTCACCTGGCGGGGGCTCCTACAATGAGCAGTTCTTC	CASSPGGGSYNEQFF
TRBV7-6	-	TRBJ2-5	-	TGTGCCAGCAGCTTAGGGGTACGGCAGGGTGTACCGGAGACCCAGTACTTC	CASSLGVRQGVPETQYF
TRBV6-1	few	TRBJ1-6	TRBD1	TGTGCCAGCAGTGGCACAGGGGACAATTCACCCCTCCACTTT	CASSGTGDNSPLHF
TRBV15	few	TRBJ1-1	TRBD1	TGTGCCACCAGCGGGCCGACAGGGACGAACACTGAAGCTTTCTTT	CATSGPTGTNTEAFF
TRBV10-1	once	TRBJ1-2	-	TGCGCCAGCAGTGAGAAAGGGGCCCAGGGCTATGGCTACACCTTC	CASSEKGAQGYGYTF
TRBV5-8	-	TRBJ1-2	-	TGTGCCAGCAGATCATGGGTGACAAACTATGGCTACACCTTC	CASRSWVTNYGYTF
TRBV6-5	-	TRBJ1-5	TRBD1	TGTGCCAGCAGTTACGGGCAGGGGGGCAATCAGCCCCAGCATTTT	CASSYGQGGNQPQHF
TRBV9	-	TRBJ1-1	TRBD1	TGTGCCAGCAGCCGACAGGGGGGTGAAGCTTTCTTT	CASSRQGGEAFF
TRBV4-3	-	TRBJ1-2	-	TGCGCCAGCAGCCAAGAGAGGGCAGGCGATAAGGACTATGGCTACACCTTC	CASSQERAGDKDYGYTF
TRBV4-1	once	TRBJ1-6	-	TGCGCCAGCAGCCAAGAGGGGGGTGCGTATTCACCCCTCCACTTT	CASSQEGGAYSPLHF
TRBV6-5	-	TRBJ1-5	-	TGTGCCAGCAGTTACAGAGGGAGCAATCAGCCCCAGCATTTT	CASSYRGSNQPQHF
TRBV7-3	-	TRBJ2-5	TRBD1	TGTGCCAGCAGTTTACAGGGGGCCGAGACCCAGTACTTC	CASSLQGAETQYF
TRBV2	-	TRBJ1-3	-	TGTGCCAGCAGTCGGAGCTCTGGAAACACCATATATTTT	CASSRSSGNTIYF
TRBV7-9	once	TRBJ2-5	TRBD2	TGTGCCAGCAGCTTAGTCGGGTTAGCGGGGGCCCAAGAGACCCAGTACTTC	CASSLVGLAGAQETQYF
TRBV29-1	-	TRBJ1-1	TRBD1	TGCAGCGTTGTAGGGGACAGCGCGGGGAACACTGAAGCTTTCTTT	CSVVGDSAGNTEAFF
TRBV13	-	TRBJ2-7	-	TGTGCCAGCAGCTTATTTAGCACCTACGAGCAGTACTTC	CASSLFSTYEQYF
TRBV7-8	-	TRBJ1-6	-	TGTGCCAGCAGTCCCCAGGGGCGTGAGAATTCACCCCTCCACTTT	CASSPQGRENSPLHF
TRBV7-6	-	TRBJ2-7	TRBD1	TGTGCCAGCAGCTCCAGGGACAGCCGCTCCTACGAGCAGTACTTC	CASSSRDSRSYEQYF